This entry lists 23 T cell receptor beta chains sequenced from one sample in a study of blood T cell repertoires in COVID-19. Generated by immunoSEQ multiplex PCR, the TCRdb table keeps only in-frame clones and is missing some. This table holds 50,000 to 70,000 clones, around nine tenths found once. Sequenced sample: peripheral blood. The receptors shown here come from a woman aged 80 or over with active COVID-19.

This chain uses TRBV6-5 with TRBJ2-7; 11 bases map to TRBD1. J gave up 6 bases and V 6 bases, and 4 bases lay outside the gene matches. The germline gives CDR1 MNHEY, CDR2 SVGAGI. This CDR3 comprises 13 residues. In nucleotides, the CDR3 is TGTGCCAGCAGCAGGACAGGGGGCGCCGAGCAGTACGTC. Amino acid sequence: CASSRTGGAEQYV.

This chain connects TRBV28 to TRBJ1-2; maybe TRBD1 (6 bases). The V end lost 5 bases, the J end lost 8 bases, and 24 bases lay between the germline ends. The CDR3 runs to 16 residues. The germline V gene encodes CDR1 MDHEN and CDR2 SYDVKM. The DNA of the CDR3 is TGTGCCAGCAGTAAAGGGGGTCCGACAGGCGGCGGAGGCTACACCTTC. This sequence encodes CASSKGGPTGGGGYTF.

This clone was detected only once. CDR3 sequence: CASRFHRGLGLSGNTIYF. CDR3 coding DNA: TGTGCAAGTCGCTTCCACAGGGGACTTGGGCTCTCTGGAAACACCATATATTTT. The chain links TRBV12-2 to TRBJ1-3; the D call TRBD1 from the table was never checked on the DNA. TRBV12-2 is a known pseudogene. The CDR3 totals 18 residues.

This CDR3 reads CASFLANYGYTF. CDR3 nucleotides: TGTGCCAGCTTTCTAGCTAACTATGGCTACACCTTC. V is TRBV28 and J is TRBJ1-2, with no clear D. The ends were cut back, 8 bases at V and 0 bases at J, with 7 bases in the middle. The V gene's germline CDR1 is MDHEN and CDR2 SYDVKM. There are 12 residues in the CDR3.

V is TRBV20-1 and J is TRBJ2-4; no definite D call. The length of the CDR3 is 11 residues. The V gene lost 7 bases and the J gene lost 6 bases, with 10 bases spanning the gap. Germline V CDR1 and CDR2: DFQATT, SNEGSKA (reference sequence). CDR3 amino acids: CSVPSGNIQYF. The CDR3 nucleotides read TGCAGTGTTCCATCGGGAAACATTCAGTACTTC.

This rearrangement joins TRBV5-1 to TRBJ2-3; weak D call: TRBD2 (6 bases). The V gene's germline CDR1 is SGHRS and CDR2 YFSETQ. V lost 0 bases to trimming and J lost 0 bases, with 11 bases between them. CDR3 size: 16 residues. For the CDR3, the DNA is TGCGCCAGCAGCTTGGATGGCGGGACTAGCACAGATACGCAGTATTTT. It encodes CASSLDGGTSTDTQYF.

J is TRBJ2-5 and V is TRBV19; D remains ambiguous. Trimming took 3 bases from V and 5 from J, leaving 7 bases between them. CDR1 LNHDA and CDR2 SQIVND come from the germline V gene (reference sequence). This CDR3 comprises 12 residues. The DNA of the CDR3 is TGTGCCAGTAGTATGGAGTGGGAGACCCAGTACTTC. Translating it yields CASSMEWETQYF.

V usage is TRBV5-5 and J usage is TRBJ1-4; D unclear. Germline CDR1 SGHKS, CDR2 YYEKEE (reference sequence). The germline V and J ends were trimmed by 3 bases and 4 bases, with 10 bases remaining between them. This CDR3 region has 14 residues. The CDR3 nucleotides are TGTGCCAGCAGCTCCTTTTACGGTAATGAAAAACTGTTTTTT. Translation gives CASSSFYGNEKLFF. The variable domain in full, completed from reference TRBV5-5 and TRBJ1-4, reads DAGVTQSPTHLIKTRGQQVTLRCSPISGHKSVSWYQQVLGQGPQFIFQYYEKEERGRGNFPDRFSARQFPNYSSELNVNALLLGDSALYLCASSSFYGNEKLFFGSGTQLSVL.

The rearrangement joins TRBV28 to TRBJ1-6; D is possibly TRBD1 (5 bases). The CDR3 contains 17 residues. Deletions cut 4 bases from V and 3 bases from J, with 16 bases between. CDR1 is MDHEN and CDR2 is SYDVKM in the germline V gene. The CDR3 coding sequence is TGTGCCAGCAGTTCCCGCCCGACAGCACACTATAATTCACCCCTCCACTTT. It yields the protein CASSSRPTAHYNSPLHF.

The chain has TRBV19 and TRBJ1-1, with TRBD1 matching 7 bases. The CDR3 extends over 13 amino acids. Germline trimming cut 5 bases from V and 4 bases from J; bases unmatched to any gene: 4. Germline CDR1 LNHDA, CDR2 SQIVND (reference sequence). The CDR3 nucleotides are TGTGCCAGTAGTTCCAACAGGGGCACTGAAGCTTTCTTT. It specifies CASSSNRGTEAFF.

V usage is TRBV5-1 and J usage is TRBJ1-6, with D unresolved. There are 16 residues in the CDR3. Per germline, CDR1 SGHRS and CDR2 YFSETQ. V lost 3 bases to trimming and J lost 3 bases, with 13 bases between them. The CDR3 region has the DNA TGCGCCAGCAGCTCCGGCGGGGAATTCTATAATTCACCCCTCCACTTT. It codes for CASSSGGEFYNSPLHF.

The rearrangement uses TRBV7-2 and TRBJ2-1; 13 nucleotides match TRBD2. J lost 8 bases, V lost 5 bases, and 9 bases had no gene match. CDR1 is SGHTA and CDR2 is FQGNSA in the germline V gene. The CDR3 spans 16 residues. CDR3 DNA sequence: TGTGCCAGCAGCACGGGGGGGACTAGCGGGAACTATGAGCAGTTCTTC. It specifies CASSTGGTSGNYEQFF.

This clone was seen a single time. The chain uses TRBV5-6 and TRBJ2-1, with D possibly being TRBD2 (5 bases). V dropped 4 bases and J dropped 13 bases, with 12 bases sitting between them. This CDR3 is built from 11 residues. Germline-derived CDR1 and CDR2 are SGHDT and YYEEEE. CDR3 loop: CASSRGVKQFF. The CDR3 DNA is TGTGCCAGCAGCCGGGGTGTTAAACAGTTCTTC.

This chain joins TRBV28 and TRBJ2-6; D is perhaps TRBD2 (5 bases). Germline V gives CDR1 MDHEN, CDR2 SYDVKM. Trimming removed 6 bases at V and 2 bases at J, with 14 bases between. The CDR3 sequence is 16 residues long. The CDR3 sequence: CASSPVGGTGANVLTF. CDR3 nucleotides: TGTGCCAGCAGCCCTGTTGGAGGTACTGGGGCCAACGTCCTGACTTTC.

The chain couples TRBV5-8 to TRBJ2-1; possibly TRBD2 for D (6 bases). The CDR3 has 15 amino acids. Germline V gene sequence: CDR1 SGHTS, CDR2 YDEGEE. V was clipped by 4 bases and J by 8 bases, with 19 bases between them. The CDR3 DNA is TGTGCCAGCAGCCCTCATGGGACTCCGCCCGATGAGCAGTTCTTC. This sequence encodes CASSPHGTPPDEQFF.

The rearrangement uses TRBV7-2 and TRBJ1-2, with a tentative D call TRBD1 (5 bases). Trimming removed 1 base from V and 10 bases from J, with 13 bases in between. Germline V lookup: CDR1 SGHTA, CDR2 FQGNSA. This CDR3 is 13 amino acids long. CDR3 nucleotides: TGTGCCAGCAGCTTAGAGCAGGGATTGATCTACACCTTC. Amino acids: CASSLEQGLIYTF.

The chain employs TRBV6-2 or TRBV6-3 and TRBJ2-7; 7 bases are a match to TRBD1. J was trimmed by 2 bases and V by 2 bases; bases with no gene match: 3. The CDR3 consists of 14 residues. Germline V gene lookup returns CDR1 MNHEY and CDR2 SVGEGT. The CDR3 reads CASSYEGAPYEQYF. The DNA for the CDR3 is TGTGCCAGCAGTTACGAGGGGGCCCCCTACGAGCAGTACTTC.

The chain is built from TRBV7-2 and TRBJ2-5, with TRBD2 identical over 9 bases. The germline gives CDR1 SGHTA, CDR2 FQGNSA. Trimming removed 1 base from V and 4 bases from J; junction bases left unmatched: 7. The CDR3 loop spans 16 amino acids. The CDR3 DNA follows: TGTGCCAGCAGCTTAGACGACTTAGCGGGAGCAGAGACCCAGTACTTC. Protein sequence: CASSLDDLAGAETQYF.

The V and J genes are TRBV6-5 and TRBJ2-7; TRBD2 matches 11 bases. With 8 bases clipped from V and 3 bases from J, the junction kept 9 bases outside the gene matches. Looked up from germline, CDR1 is MNHEY and CDR2 is SVGAGI. This CDR3 is built from 15 residues. The DNA for the CDR3 is TGTGCCAGCCGATCCGGGACTAGCGGTATCTACGAGCAGTACGTC. Residues: CASRSGTSGIYEQYV.

The rearrangement links TRBV2 to TRBJ2-5, with 9 bases fitting TRBD1. The CDR3 extends over 20 amino acids. Germline V gene sequence: CDR1 SNHLY, CDR2 FYNNEI. J gave up 2 bases and V 7 bases, and 23 bases lay outside the gene matches. CDR3 DNA sequence: TGTGCCAGCATTCACTTATCGGGACAGGGTTTTTTTGGGAAACAAGAGACCCAGTACTTC. The encoded protein is CASIHLSGQGFFGKQETQYF. The complete variable domain, with remaining parts taken from reference TRBV2 and TRBJ2-5, reads EPEVTQTPSHQVTQMGQEVILRCVPISNHLYFYWYRQILGQKVEFLVSFYNNEISEKSEIFDDQFSVERPDGSNFTLKIRSTKLEDSAMYFCASIHLSGQGFFGKQETQYFGPGTRLLVL.

V is TRBV28 and J is TRBJ2-1, with D possibly TRBD2 on 6 matching bases. The germline V gene encodes CDR1 MDHEN and CDR2 SYDVKM. This CDR3 has 15 residues. V lost 3 bases and J lost 9, with 18 bases in between. The CDR3 DNA reads as TGTGCCAGCAGTTTCTCCCGCGGGATTGGCGGTGAGCAGTTCTTC. This translates into CASSFSRGIGGEQFF.

V and J are TRBV7-2 and TRBJ2-7; perhaps TRBD2 as D (6 bases). The length of the CDR3 is 14 residues. Trimming shortened V by 5 bases and J by 6 bases, and 17 bases separated the two germline ends. From germline, CDR1 is SGHTA and CDR2 FQGNSA. CDR3 nucleotides: TGTGCCAGCAGCATGTCCGGGAGACGTCGCGAGCAGTACTTC. Protein product: CASSMSGRRREQYF.

This chain joins TRBV7-2 and TRBJ2-3, with 7 bases aligning to TRBD2. Germline CDR1 is SGHTA and CDR2 is FQGNSA. V was clipped by 1 base and J by 0 bases; unmatched bases: 10. CDR3 size: 18 residues. CDR3 DNA sequence: TGTGCCAGCAGCTTAGGCACCTGGGGGGGACGGAGCACAGATACGCAGTATTTT. It codes for CASSLGTWGGRSTDTQYF. Variable domain in full (rest from reference TRBV7-2 and TRBJ2-3): GAGVSQSPSNKVTEKGKDVELRCDPISGHTALYWYRQSLGQGLEFLIYFQGNSAPDKSGLPSDRFSAERTGGSVSTLTIQRTQQEDSAVYLCASSLGTWGGRSTDTQYFGPGTRLTVL.